Following are 30 T cell receptor beta chains from one sample sequenced in a study of cytomegalovirus exposure and HLA in healthy donors. The primer mix had 60 Vbeta and 13 Jbeta primers. Here immunoSEQ multiplex PCR was the method, and the copy in TCRdb shows in-frame clones only, minus some. In the table there are 90,000 to 130,000 clones, about 70% of which are singletons. The sequenced sample consisted of PBMCs. The receptors come from a woman in her 30s in good health and CMV-seronegative.

The chain recombines TRBV11-3 with TRBJ2-7; D possibly corresponds to TRBD2 (7 bases). The germline V gene encodes CDR1 SGHNT and CDR2 YENEEA. This CDR3 contains 12 residues. V lost 7 bases to trimming and J lost 3 bases, with 10 bases between them. Here the CDR3 DNA reads TGTGCCAGCAACAGGGAGGGCTACGAGCAGTACTTC. Encoded protein: CASNREGYEQYF.

The CDR3 coding sequence is TGTGCCAGCGAAGACAGGGCACGGGCGTTTGCTTTCTTT. Residues: CASEDRARAFAFF. The rearrangement joins TRBV6-5 to TRBJ1-1; 7 nucleotides align to TRBD1. The trim removed 8 bases at V and 11 bases at J, leaving 14 bases unmatched. The CDR3 consists of 13 residues. Germline V gives CDR1 MNHEY, CDR2 SVGAGI.

The V and J genes are TRBV6-5 and TRBJ2-1; 10 bases line up with TRBD2. The CDR3 has 16 amino acids. Germline V gene data show CDR1 as MNHEY and CDR2 as SVGAGI. Trimming at V came to 3 bases and at J to 5 bases, leaving 7 bases not matched to a gene. The CDR3: CASSYTSGVTHNEQFF. CDR3 sequence (DNA): TGTGCCAGCAGTTATACTAGCGGGGTTACCCACAATGAGCAGTTCTTC.

This chain uses TRBV15 with TRBJ1-5; 9 bases map to TRBD1. The CDR3 sequence is 15 residues long. Germline-derived CDR1 and CDR2 are LNHNV and YYDKDF (reference sequence). V was clipped by 8 bases and J by 7 bases; unmatched bases: 12. CDR3 protein: CATLPRTGAGQPQHF. The CDR3 bases are TGTGCCACCCTCCCCCGGACAGGGGCCGGCCAGCCCCAGCATTTT.

The CDR3 region has the DNA TGTGCCTGGAGTGGGGAAGGGGCGACTTCACCCCTCCACTTT. It is translated as CAWSGEGATSPLHF. The chain links TRBV30 to TRBJ1-6; TRBD1 might be the D (5 bases). The germline V gene has CDR1 GTSNPN and CDR2 SVGIG (reference sequence). Trimming took 1 base from V and 9 from J, leaving 13 bases between them. The CDR3 totals 14 residues.

The rearrangement uses TRBV5-1 and TRBJ2-5; possible D gene TRBD1, 5 bases. The CDR3 is 14 residues long. V lost 3 bases and J lost 1, with 10 bases in between. Germline V lookup: CDR1 SGHRS, CDR2 YFSETQ. The CDR3 here is CASSYGHGQETQYF. The CDR3 nucleotides are TGCGCCAGCAGCTACGGACACGGCCAAGAGACCCAGTACTTC.

This chain uses TRBV29-1 with TRBJ2-7, with D possibly being TRBD1 (7 bases). The V gene's germline CDR1 is SQVTM and CDR2 ANQGSEA. This CDR3 region has 14 residues. V dropped 1 base and J dropped 2 bases, with 12 bases sitting between them. The CDR3 bases are TGCAGCGTTGAAGGGCAGGGGGGACCCTACGAGCAGTACTTC. Translation: CSVEGQGGPYEQYF.

J is TRBJ2-1 and V is TRBV9; 8 nucleotides agree with TRBD1. This CDR3 has 19 amino acids. CDR1 SGDLS and CDR2 YYNGEE come from the germline V gene. The V segment lost 3 bases and the J segment 8 bases; nucleotides outside the gene matches: 22. CDR3 nucleotide sequence: TGTGCCAGCAGCGCAGCCCCGGGACAGGCAGTTCTGTCCCGGGATGAGCAGTTCTTC. Its translation is CASSAAPGQAVLSRDEQFF.

J is TRBJ2-2 and V is TRBV6-5; no definite D call. V dropped 4 bases and J dropped 5 bases, with 14 bases sitting between them. CDR1 MNHEY and CDR2 SVGAGI come from the germline V gene. The CDR3 is 15 residues long. The CDR3 region is CASSSPQDLTGELFF. The DNA of the CDR3 is TGTGCCAGCAGTTCCCCCCAGGATTTAACCGGGGAGCTGTTTTTT.

The V and J genes are TRBV10-3 and TRBJ1-1, with TRBD1 matching over 11 bases. This CDR3 is built from 14 residues. The V gene end was trimmed by 6 bases and the J gene end by 3 bases; junction bases not matched to a gene: 3. Germline CDR1 and CDR2: ENHRY and SYGVKD. CDR3 nucleotides: TGTGCCATCAGGACGGGACAGGGGGACACTGAAGCTTTCTTT. It is translated as CAIRTGQGDTEAFF.

The CDR3 DNA reads TGTGCCAGCAGCCAATCCACAGGGGCCACTGAAGCTTTCTTT. As protein: CASSQSTGATEAFF. V gene TRBV7-2 combines with J gene TRBJ1-1, with 7 bases that match TRBD1. Germline lookup yields CDR1 SGHTA and CDR2 FQGNSA. After removal of 5 bases from V and 4 bases from J, the junction contained 7 bases not matched to a gene. This CDR3 has 14 amino acids.

The chain is built from TRBV29-1 and TRBJ1-1; no reliable D call. Trimming pared 4 bases from V and 4 bases from J, leaving 16 bases between. Germline loops: CDR1 SQVTM, CDR2 ANQGSEA. This CDR3 contains 14 residues. The DNA of the CDR3 is TGCAGCGTTGTTGTAAGGGAGGTTAGCACTGAAGCTTTCTTT. The encoded protein is CSVVVREVSTEAFF.

The CDR3 DNA reads TGTGCCAGCAGTACCCTTGACTCGACCTACGAGCAGTACTTC. This codes for CASSTLDSTYEQYF. V gene TRBV6-5 combines with J gene TRBJ2-7; D unresolved. The CDR3 totals 14 residues. V was trimmed by 5 bases and J by 2 bases, leaving 13 bases between them. Germline assignment: CDR1 MNHEY and CDR2 SVGAGI.

The chain carries TRBV9 and TRBJ2-1; TRBD2 might be the D (6 bases). This CDR3 is 17 amino acids long. V was pared by 1 base and J by 5 bases, with 19 bases between. Per germline, CDR1 SGDLS and CDR2 YYNGEE. The CDR3 coding sequence is TGTGCCAGCAGCGTATCGGCGGGGTCAGGGTCGAACAATGAGCAGTTCTTC. Protein: CASSVSAGSGSNNEQFF.

The chain combines TRBV6-5 with TRBJ1-2; TRBD1 is a possible D gene (5 bases). The germline V gene has CDR1 MNHEY and CDR2 SVGAGI. V lost 2 bases and J 8 bases, leaving 12 bases between the germline ends. There are 13 residues in the CDR3. The CDR3 protein is CASSYQGAQGYTF. The CDR3 DNA reads TGTGCCAGCAGTTACCAGGGTGCTCAGGGCTACACCTTC.

In its sample, this clone was seen a few times. The DNA of the CDR3 is TGTGCCAGCAGCCTAGGACTAGCGGGAGAGGGCGGGGAGCTGTTTTTT. Its protein is CASSLGLAGEGGELFF. The rearrangement uses TRBV5-4 and TRBJ2-2, with 13 bases aligning to TRBD2. The CDR3 has 16 residues. Germline CDR1 and CDR2: SGHNT and YYREEE (reference sequence). The V and J ends lost 4 bases and 7 bases, in that order; junction bases with no gene match: 7.

This chain uses TRBV5-1 with TRBJ2-5; TRBD1 matches at 9 bases. CDR1 and CDR2 from the germline V gene are SGHRS and YFSETQ. V gave up 4 bases and J gave up 5 bases; unmatched junction bases: 6. The CDR3 loop spans 14 amino acids. This CDR3 reads CASSLGTGKETQYF. CDR3 nucleotide sequence: TGCGCCAGCAGCCTGGGGACAGGGAAGGAGACCCAGTACTTC.

The chain recombines TRBV7-2 with TRBJ1-3; D ambiguous. In germline, CDR1 is SGHTA, CDR2 FQGNSA. V was cut by 5 bases and J by 1 base, with 6 bases left in between. The length of the CDR3 is 13 residues. CDR3 DNA: TGTGCCAGCAGCGCTACTTCTGGAAACACCATATATTTT. Translated: CASSATSGNTIYF.

This clone was counted a few times. CDR3 sequence (DNA): TGTGCCAGCAGTGGAGACAGGGCCTTCTATGGCTACACCTTC. This gives the protein CASSGDRAFYGYTF. The chain joins TRBV25-1 to TRBJ1-2; 7 bases are a match to TRBD1. The germline V gene encodes CDR1 MGHDK and CDR2 SYGVNS. With V trimmed by 4 bases and J by 4 bases, 6 bases remained unmatched. This CDR3 is 14 amino acids long.

The gene calls are TRBV6-5 and TRBJ2-1, with D unresolved. Germline lookup yields CDR1 MNHEY and CDR2 SVGAGI. The ends were cut back, 2 bases at V and 0 bases at J, with 8 bases in the middle. This CDR3 is 15 amino acids long. CDR3 region: CASSYSGRSYNEQFF. For the CDR3, the DNA is TGTGCCAGCAGTTACAGTGGGCGCTCCTACAATGAGCAGTTCTTC.

This clone was counted between two and nine times. The DNA of the CDR3 is TGTGCCGCCTGCGGGGACACTGAAGCTTTCTTT. Amino acid sequence: CAACGDTEAFF. The chain links TRBV28 to TRBJ1-1; D is ambiguous. The V end was cut by 11 bases, the J end by 3 bases, with 10 bases between. The CDR3 covers 11 residues. Germline CDR1 is MDHEN and CDR2 is SYDVKM.

This chain uses TRBV7-9 with TRBJ2-7, with 9 bases matching TRBD1. V lost 2 bases to trimming and J lost 2 bases; unmatched junction nucleotides: 13. This CDR3 has 18 amino acids. Germline CDR1 is SEHNR and CDR2 is FQNEAQ (reference sequence). Here the CDR3 reads CASSLFLLRRDRAYEQYF. CDR3 sequence (DNA): TGTGCCAGCAGCTTATTTCTTCTCCGTCGGGACAGGGCCTACGAGCAGTACTTC.

The V and J genes are TRBV30 and TRBJ2-6; a possible D gene is TRBD2 (8 bases). V lost 0 bases and J 4 bases, leaving 13 bases between the germline ends. From germline, CDR1 is GTSNPN and CDR2 SVGIG (reference sequence). This CDR3 has 16 amino acids. DNA for the CDR3: TGTGCCTGGAGTGTATCGGGAGGGGGCGGGGCCAACGTCCTGACTTTC. It specifies CAWSVSGGGGANVLTF.

The chain joins TRBV5-1 to TRBJ1-2; possible D gene TRBD1, 6 bases. Germline CDR1 SGHRS, CDR2 YFSETQ. V lost 5 bases to trimming and J lost 6 bases, with 11 bases between them. The CDR3 contains 12 residues. The CDR3 DNA reads as TGCGCCAGCAGTAGGGACATTCATGGCTACACCTTC. This translates into CASSRDIHGYTF.

This sequence joins TRBV19 and TRBJ2-1; 7 nucleotides align to TRBD1. Looked up from germline, CDR1 is LNHDA and CDR2 is SQIVND (reference sequence). The CDR3 covers 15 residues. V trimming: 2 bases; J trimming: 4 bases; junction bases outside the gene matches: 5. CDR3 bases: TGTGCCAGTAGTATAAGGGGGACAGTTTACAATGAGCAGTTCTTC. Protein sequence: CASSIRGTVYNEQFF.

The genes are TRBV7-2 and TRBJ2-1, with TRBD2 matching over 14 bases. CDR1 is SGHTA, CDR2 FQGNSA, per germline. The V segment lost 5 bases and the J segment 10 bases; nucleotides outside the gene matches: 10. CDR3 length: 16 amino acids. The chain's CDR3 is CASSPQTGLAGVEQFF. In DNA form, the CDR3 reads TGTGCCAGCAGCCCCCAGACGGGACTAGCGGGAGTCGAGCAGTTCTTC.

As for this clone: Other DNA sequences in the sample encode the same CDR3. This chain links TRBV29-1 with TRBJ2-3; perhaps TRBD1 as D (7 bases). There are 12 residues in the CDR3. With 6 bases removed from V and 3 bases from J, the gap between germline ends came to 10 bases. Germline V gives CDR1 SQVTM, CDR2 ANQGSEA. The CDR3 DNA reads TGCAGCGTCGGGGGACAGACAGATACGCAGTATTTT. It yields the protein CSVGGQTDTQYF.

The chain recombines TRBV27 with TRBJ1-2, with a weak D call TRBD1 (5 bases). Germline V gene lookup returns CDR1 MNHEY and CDR2 SMNVEV (reference sequence). There are 15 residues in the CDR3. V lost 0 bases to trimming and J lost 2 bases, with 10 bases between them. The DNA of the CDR3 is TGTGCCAGCAGTTTATCGAATTCAGGGAACTATGGCTACACCTTC. This encodes CASSLSNSGNYGYTF.

The chain is built from TRBV9 and TRBJ2-7, with D tentatively TRBD1 (6 bases). Germline V gene sequence: CDR1 SGDLS, CDR2 YYNGEE. The CDR3 contains 15 residues. V lost 0 bases and J lost 0, with 10 bases in between. CDR3 in DNA: TGTGCCAGCAGCGTAGCTCCAGGGGTCTCCTACGAGCAGTACTTC. Amino acids: CASSVAPGVSYEQYF.

The chain recombines TRBV4-2 with TRBJ1-1, with D unresolved. From germline, CDR1 is LGHNA and CDR2 YNFKEQ. The V end lost 0 bases, the J end lost 5 bases, and 7 bases lay between the germline ends. This CDR3 is built from 13 residues. The CDR3 nucleotides read TGTGCCAGCAGCCAAGAAGGCGGGACTGAAGCTTTCTTT. Translation gives CASSQEGGTEAFF.